One T cell receptor beta chain is described in this entry. No antigen is known for it. The data are from a study of post-analysis software for immune sequencing data. Study-level information: The cohort encompassed relapsing-remitting, secondary progressive and progressive-relapsing multiple sclerosis disease courses.

Incorporated into the TCR beta cDNA libraries were unique molecular identifiers, which served to reduce PCR and sequencing biases. TCRdb redid the calling of the PCR reads with MiXCR, one entry per CDR3 protein. The sample has about 770,000 distinct CDR3 sequences, around 42% seen once. In germline, CDR1 is SGHAT, CDR2 FQNNGV. This CDR3 comprises 13 residues. Study findings and constraints: With TRBV5-6, TRBV5-1 and TRBV20-1 included, 5 or 6 TRBV segments were more frequent in patients than in controls. Batch-matched samples strongly co-clustered by F measure.

Material: blood. The chain couples TRBV11-2 to TRBJ2-4; tentatively, D is TRBD2 (7 bases). The J call is in doubt because the DNA end fits TRBJ2-7 better. This receptor was obtained from a girl between 5 and 17 years old with multiple sclerosis. Written as DNA, the CDR3 is TGTGCCAGCAGCTTAAGGGGGGGACCCGAGCAGTACTTC. This translates into CASSLRGGPEQYF.